Listed here are 15 T cell receptor beta chains from one sample, sequenced in a study of T cells in women clearing cervical HPV infection. TCRdb keeps only in-frame clones here, not all; method: immunoSEQ multiplex PCR. The sample has some 40,000 clones. The sample taken for sequencing was blood buffy coat. The receptors come from a woman aged 18 to 75 with a cervical HPV16 infection that either progressed to CIN3+ or cleared (not recorded which).

With regard to this clone: Coverage ceases 3 residues before the CDR3 finishes, and the germline J gene fills in the end. The gene calls are TRBV7-9 and TRBJ2-7, with 8 bases aligning to TRBD1. The CDR3 spans 15 residues. Germline loops: CDR1 SEHNR, CDR2 FQNEAQ (reference sequence). V lost 4 bases and J lost 5; bases outside the gene matches: 10. CDR3 sequence: CASSSTGGSLNEQYF. The CDR3 DNA, read in part, is TGTGCCAGCAGCTCTACAGGGGGTAGTTTGAACGAG.

With regard to this clone: The read gets to within 3 residues of the CDR3 end, and the germline J gene fills in the rest. V and J are TRBV7-2 and TRBJ2-7, with D perhaps TRBD2 (6 bases). The CDR3 consists of 13 residues. CDR1 SGHTA and CDR2 FQGNSA come from the germline V gene. V was cut by 4 bases and J by 3 bases, with 10 bases left in between. The part of the CDR3 DNA that was read is TGTGCCAGCAGCTCCGGGGGATACTACGAG. Residues: CASSSGGYYE. The whole CDR3 protein is CASSSGGYYEQYF.

As to this clone: The read ends 3 residues before the CDR3 terminus; that terminus is restored from the germline J gene. The chain joins TRBV20-1 to TRBJ1-4; no clear D gene. Germline lookup yields CDR1 DFQATT and CDR2 SNEGSKA (reference sequence). With 5 bases removed from V and 10 bases from J, the gap between germline ends came to 17 bases. The CDR3 loop spans 13 amino acids. CDR3 protein: CSALDSIGGKLFF. CDR3 DNA, as far as it was read: TGCAGTGCTCTGGACTCGATAGGTGGAAAA.

Comments on this clone: From the germline J gene comes the end of the CDR3, since the read stops 3 residues before it. The chain is built from TRBV11-2 and TRBJ2-4; possibly TRBD1 for D (6 bases). The CDR3 runs to 14 residues. V lost 5 bases and J lost 8, with 16 bases in between. Germline CDR1 and CDR2: SGHAT and FQNNGV. The CDR3 here is CASSPVAPGDIQYF. The sequenced CDR3 bases are TGTGCCAGCAGCCCCGTAGCGCCAGGGGACATT. Together with reference TRBV11-2 and TRBJ2-4, the CDR3 gives the full variable domain: EAGVAQSPRYKIIEKRQSVAFWCNPISGHATLYWYQQILGQGPKLLIQFQNNGVVDDSQLPKDRFSAERLKGVDSTLKIQPAKLEDSAVYLCASSPVAPGDIQYFGAGTRLSVL.

A word on this clone: With the read ending 3 residues before the CDR3 end, the germline J gene is used to fill in that end. J is TRBJ1-2 and V is TRBV7-6; D perhaps matches TRBD1 (5 bases). CDR1 and CDR2 (germline): SGHVS, FNYEAQ. This CDR3 comprises 15 residues. CDR3 protein: CASSFLDTSGNGYTF. The DNA read from the CDR3 is TGTGCCAGCAGCTTTTTGGACACGTCCGGAAACGGC.

As to this clone: The read terminates 3 residues ahead of where the CDR3 ends, so the germline J gene completes it. V and J are TRBV5-4 and TRBJ2-4; 8 bases align to TRBD1. Germline V gene lookup returns CDR1 SGHNT and CDR2 YYREEE (reference sequence). There are 16 residues in the CDR3. The V and J ends lost 2 bases and 7 bases, in that order; junction bases with no gene match: 11. The CDR3 reads CASSFVIPGGVNIQYF. The CDR3 DNA, read in part, is TGTGCCAGCAGCTTCGTTATTCCAGGGGGCGTGAACATT.

For this clone: The read ends 3 residues shy of where the CDR3 ends; the end is completed using the germline J gene. V usage is TRBV4-1 and J usage is TRBJ2-5, with 9 bases that match TRBD1. The junction had 3 bases not matched to a gene; V was cut back by 3 bases and J by 4 bases. The CDR3 loop spans 14 amino acids. Germline CDR1 reads MGHRA; CDR2 reads YSYEKL. CDR3 in amino acids: CASSHWDRAETQYF. Partial CDR3 DNA: TGCGCCAGCAGCCATTGGGACAGGGCAGAGACC.

On this clone itself: The read ends 3 residues early relative to the CDR3; the germline J gene fills the gap. This chain connects TRBV5-1 to TRBJ2-4; 7 bases line up with TRBD1. CDR3 length equals 14 residues. Germline V CDR1 and CDR2: SGHRS, YFSETQ. Losses at the gene ends were 2 bases for V and 4 bases for J; bases not matched to a gene: 3. The CDR3 region is CASSLPGQKNIQYF. The CDR3 DNA, read in part, is TGCGCCAGCAGCTTACCGGGACAGAAAAACATT.

About this clone itself: The observed sequence ends 3 residues before the CDR3 terminus, with the missing tail filled in from the germline J gene. This chain uses TRBV10-3 with TRBJ2-3, with unresolved D. Germline-derived CDR1 and CDR2 are ENHRY and SYGVKD. This CDR3 is built from 13 residues. CDR3 loop: CAISGQNQETQYF. Incomplete CDR3 DNA: TGTGCCATCAGTGGGCAGAACCAAGAGACG.

In the case of this clone: The read halts 3 residues ahead of the CDR3 end, with the missing end drawn from the germline J gene. This chain links TRBV30 with TRBJ1-6; D gene uncertain. Germline V gene lookup returns CDR1 GTSNPN and CDR2 SVGIG (reference sequence). The V end was cut by 2 bases, the J end by 6 bases, with 8 bases between. The CDR3 totals 13 residues. CDR3 DNA (partial): TGTGCCTGGAGTTCAGGTGTTAATTCACCC. It codes for CAWSSGVNSP. The entire CDR3 is CAWSSGVNSPLHF.

Note on this clone: The sequence runs out 3 residues before the end of the CDR3; the remainder is reconstructed from the germline J gene. This chain uses TRBV7-9 with TRBJ2-7, with 7 bases matching TRBD2. The junction had 9 bases not matched to a gene; V was cut back by 2 bases and J by 5 bases. The CDR3 runs to 15 residues. The germline V gene has CDR1 SEHNR and CDR2 FQNEAQ (reference sequence). The chain's CDR3 is CASSLQAGPINEQYF. CDR3 bases read: TGTGCCAGCAGCTTACAAGCGGGACCCATCAACGAG. The full variable domain, completed using reference TRBV7-9 and TRBJ2-7, is DTGVSQNPRHKITKRGQNVTFRCDPISEHNRLYWYRQTLGQGPEFLTYFQNEAQLEKSRLLSDRFSAERPKGSFSTLEIQRTEQGDSAMYLCASSLQAGPINEQYFGPGTRLTVT.

Worth noting for this clone: From the germline J gene comes the end of the CDR3, since the read stops 3 residues before it. The chain couples TRBV20-1 to TRBJ2-3; a weak D match, TRBD2 (7 bases). Between the trimmed V and J ends, which lost 6 bases and 4 bases, there was a span of 14 bases. Germline values: CDR1 DFQATT, CDR2 SNEGSKA (reference sequence). The CDR3 length is 13 residues. CDR3 in amino acids: CSARAGAADTQYF. The CDR3 bases that were read are TGCAGTGCGCGGGCGGGGGCCGCAGATACG.

In the case of this clone: The read terminates 3 residues ahead of where the CDR3 ends, so the germline J gene completes it. V is TRBV7-3 and J is TRBJ2-2, with a weak D call TRBD2 (5 bases). In germline, CDR1 is SGHTA, CDR2 FQGTGA. Trimming took 5 bases from V and 4 from J, leaving 11 bases between them. There are 14 residues in the CDR3. The CDR3 DNA, read in part, is TGTGCCAGCAGCGTCAGCGGATCCACCGGGGAG. It codes for CASSVSGSTGE. The entire CDR3 protein reads CASSVSGSTGELFF.

As concerns this clone: The read ends 3 residues shy of where the CDR3 ends; the end is completed using the germline J gene. J is TRBJ1-2 and V is TRBV29-1; D call uncertain. Germline CDR1 and CDR2: SQVTM and ANQGSEA. This CDR3 is 11 amino acids long. The V end was cut by 3 bases, the J end by 3 bases, with 5 bases between. Incomplete CDR3 DNA: TGCAGCGTTGACTCGGACTATGGC. Residues: CSVDSDYG. The entire CDR3 is CSVDSDYGYTF.

Comments on this clone: Coverage ceases 3 residues before the CDR3 finishes, and the germline J gene fills in the end. The chain carries TRBV2 and TRBJ1-5; D ambiguous. Germline-derived CDR1 and CDR2 are SNHLY and FYNNEI. V was trimmed by 8 bases and J by 4 bases, leaving 21 bases between them. The CDR3 runs to 16 residues. The DNA read from the CDR3 is TGTGCCAGCTCCTCAGGCAGCCCGCTTTCTAATCAGCCC. The encoded protein is CASSSGSPLSNQP. From start to end, the CDR3 is CASSSGSPLSNQPQHF. The variable domain in full, with the rest retrieved from reference TRBV2 and TRBJ1-5, is EPEVTQTPSHQVTQMGQEVILRCVPISNHLYFYWYRQILGQKVEFLVSFYNNEISEKSEIFDDQFSVERPDGSNFTLKIRSTKLEDSAMYFCASSSGSPLSNQPQHFGDGTRLSIL.